The entry that follows covers one T cell receptor beta chain sequence. This sample was included in a study of OX40 agonist ivuxolimab in advanced cancers. This table comes from immunoSEQ multiplex PCR, and its TCRdb copy is limited to in-frame clones, with some not included. The sample carries tens of thousands of clones, around 87% recorded once. CDR1 GTSNPN and CDR2 SVGIG come from the germline V gene (reference sequence). CDR3 length: 13 amino acids. With 2 bases clipped from V and 4 bases from J, the junction kept 3 bases outside the gene matches. The rearrangement joins TRBV30 to TRBJ1-2; 8 nucleotides match TRBD1. The receptor's source is an adult with an advanced solid tumor such as melanoma, head and neck, liver or kidney cancer. The sample in question was CD4+ or CD8+ T cells sorted from blood, obtained in a trial of the OX40 agonist ivuxolimab. The CDR3, as DNA: TGTGCCTGGAGTTCCGACAGGGGCTATGGCTACACCTTC. Its protein product is CAWSSDRGYGYTF.